The 17 T cell receptor beta chains presented below share a single source sample, sequenced in a study of CD8+CD57+ T cells in acquired aplastic anemia. CDR3 and TCR beta VDJ profiling relied on a genomic DNA template. One entry per CDR3 protein results from TCRdb running MiXCR on the reads. The data contain over 150,000 distinct CDR3 sequences, nearly 50% of them singletons. Those patients picked for sequencing had displayed CD8+CD57+ cell expansion on flow cytometry. The specimen sequenced was sorted CD4+, CD8+, or CD8+CD57+ T cells (not recorded which) from PBMCs. The source of these receptors is a human donor with aplastic anemia.

There are many counts of this clonotype. This chain joins TRBV28 and TRBJ2-7, with TRBD1 identical over 10 bases. The CDR3 is made up of 15 amino acids. Germline V gene data show CDR1 as MDHEN and CDR2 as SYDVKM. J lost 7 bases, V lost 3 bases, and 9 bases had no gene match. The DNA of the CDR3 is TGTGCCAGCAGTTTGCCCGGGACAGGGGCGGAAGAGCAGTACTTC. Translated: CASSLPGTGAEEQYF.

This chain links TRBV19 with TRBJ2-1; TRBD2 is a possible D gene (7 bases). Trimming removed 3 bases from V and 3 bases from J, with 24 bases in between. This CDR3 comprises 19 residues. Germline lookup yields CDR1 LNHDA and CDR2 SQIVND (reference sequence). CDR3 loop: CASSIGGRRLGDRYNEQFF. CDR3 nucleotides: TGTGCCAGTAGTATCGGGGGGCGACGTTTGGGGGACCGCTACAATGAGCAGTTCTTC.

This clonotype was recorded at least ten times. The chain recombines TRBV24-1 with TRBJ1-2; D is undetermined. Trimming took 4 bases from V and 7 from J, leaving 6 bases between them. The CDR3 is 11 residues long. Germline-derived CDR1 and CDR2 are KGHDR and SFDVKD. In nucleotides, the CDR3 is TGTGCCACCAGTGACATCTCTGGCTACACCTTC. The encoded protein is CATSDISGYTF.

CDR3 sequence reads: CASSSRGPETQYF. CDR3 coding DNA: TGTGCCAGCAGCTCCAGGGGGCCGGAGACCCAGTACTTC. The chain links TRBV7-2 to TRBJ2-5; TRBD1 matches at 8 bases. Germline loops: CDR1 SGHTA, CDR2 FQGNSA. CDR3 length: 13 amino acids. V dropped 4 bases and J dropped 5; count of bases not matched to a gene: 3. Full variable domain (rest looked up from reference TRBV7-2 and TRBJ2-5): GAGVSQSPSNKVTEKGKDVELRCDPISGHTALYWYRQSLGQGLEFLIYFQGNSAPDKSGLPSDRFSAERTGGSVSTLTIQRTQQEDSAVYLCASSSRGPETQYFGPGTRLLVL.

This sequence joins TRBV10-3 and TRBJ1-6, with a weak D call TRBD1 (5 bases). Looked up from germline, CDR1 is ENHRY and CDR2 is SYGVKD. The CDR3 has 13 amino acids. V lost 8 bases and J 5 bases, leaving 10 bases between the germline ends. The CDR3 here is CAIGAGNNSPLHF. The CDR3, as DNA: TGTGCCATCGGGGCAGGGAATAATTCACCCCTCCACTTT.

This clonotype was found many times. The rearrangement links TRBV6-5 to TRBJ1-2, with D hard to call. Per the germline V gene, CDR1 is MNHEY and CDR2 is SVGAGI. CDR3 length: 11 amino acids. V lost 3 bases, J lost 7 bases, and 6 bases lay in between. The CDR3 loop reads CASSYLGGYTF. The CDR3 coding sequence is TGTGCCAGCAGTTATTTGGGTGGCTACACCTTC.

This clonotype was counted many times. The J gene is TRBJ1-6, the V gene TRBV6-1; 8 nucleotides agree with TRBD1. The CDR3 totals 14 residues. With V trimmed by 6 bases and J by 6 bases, 4 bases remained unmatched. Looked up from germline, CDR1 is MNHNS and CDR2 is SASEGT. CDR3 coding DNA: TGTGCCAGCAGCATTGACAGGGGTAATTCACCCCTCCACTTT. This encodes CASSIDRGNSPLHF.

This clonotype was observed a handful of times. The chain links TRBV2 to TRBJ1-1; D not resolved. V was shortened by 5 bases and J by 8 bases, with 12 bases between the two germline ends. The CDR3 extends over 12 amino acids. Germline CDR1 and CDR2: SNHLY and FYNNEI. The CDR3: CASSSAGREAFF. CDR3 DNA sequence: TGTGCCAGCAGTAGTGCCGGCAGGGAAGCTTTCTTT.

This clonotype was observed many times. V usage is TRBV2 and J usage is TRBJ2-6; 7 bases fit TRBD2. With 6 bases clipped from V and 3 bases from J, the junction kept 5 bases outside the gene matches. The CDR3 runs to 15 residues. Germline lookup yields CDR1 SNHLY and CDR2 FYNNEI. The CDR3 region has the DNA TGTGCCAGCAGGGTGGGAGGGAATGGGGCCAACGTCCTGACTTTC. Translation gives CASRVGGNGANVLTF.

The chain couples TRBV30 to TRBJ1-2; D call uncertain. V lost 0 bases and J 1 base, leaving 6 bases between the germline ends. The CDR3 loop spans 13 amino acids. CDR1 and CDR2 from the germline V gene are GTSNPN and SVGIG (reference sequence). The DNA of the CDR3 is TGTGCCTGGAGTGTAGACCTTAACTATGGCTACACCTTC. The encoded protein is CAWSVDLNYGYTF.

The gene calls are TRBV12-3 or TRBV12-4 and TRBJ2-5; perhaps TRBD2 as D (5 bases). This CDR3 region has 13 residues. The V end was cut by 6 bases, the J end by 7 bases, with 15 bases between. This CDR3 is CASSARGSGTQYF. DNA of the CDR3: TGTGCCAGCAGCGCGAGAGGGTCAGGGACCCAGTACTTC.

The V call is TRBV12-3 or TRBV12-4, the J call TRBJ2-7, with D perhaps being TRBD1 or TRBD2 (6 bases each). V was pared by 8 bases and J by 1 base, with 12 bases between. The CDR3 is 13 amino acids. CDR3 bases: TGTGCCAGCGTGGGGGGCTTGTCCTACGAGCAGTACTTC. Translation: CASVGGLSYEQYF.

Comment on this clonotype: Lacking the conserved final phenylalanine or tryptophan, this CDR3 likely reflects a read error. V and J are TRBV7-9 and TRBJ1-1; the D gene is possibly TRBD1 (6 bases). The V end lost 5 bases, the J end lost 8 bases, and 21 bases lay between the germline ends. Looked up from germline, CDR1 is SEHNR and CDR2 is FQNEAQ (reference sequence). The CDR3 is made up of 15 amino acids. CDR3 in amino acids: CASSRTGSEGTEAFL. CDR3 nucleotide sequence: TGTGCCAGCAGCCGAACAGGGTCGGAAGGCACCGAAGCTTTCCTT.

V gene TRBV24-1 combines with J gene TRBJ2-3; 10 bases align to TRBD2. The CDR3 extends over 14 amino acids. Per germline, CDR1 KGHDR and CDR2 SFDVKD. After removal of 3 bases from V and 5 bases from J, the junction contained 1 base not matched to a gene. The DNA for the CDR3 is TGTGCCACCAGTGATCCTAGCGGGAGAGATACGCAGTATTTT. It codes for CATSDPSGRDTQYF.

The sample holds a few counts of this clonotype. The rearrangement links TRBV28 to TRBJ2-7, with 7 bases identical to TRBD1. This CDR3 is built from 14 residues. With 5 bases clipped from V and 3 bases from J, the junction kept 7 bases outside the gene matches. Germline CDR1 reads MDHEN; CDR2 reads SYDVKM. CDR3 DNA sequence: TGTGCCAGCAGTCCGAACAGACAGGGCTACGAGCAGTACTTC. It specifies CASSPNRQGYEQYF.

This clonotype has a count of ten or more. The rearrangement joins TRBV2 to TRBJ2-3; D gene ambiguous. Germline lookup yields CDR1 SNHLY and CDR2 FYNNEI. The CDR3 covers 13 residues. The germline V and J ends were trimmed by 8 bases and 2 bases, with 11 bases remaining between them. The DNA of the CDR3 is TGTGCCAGCTCTTTGGTTGCCACAGATACGCAGTATTTT. It yields the protein CASSLVATDTQYF.

V usage is TRBV10-3 and J usage is TRBJ2-5, with D tentatively TRBD1 (6 bases). Looked up from germline, CDR1 is ENHRY and CDR2 is SYGVKD. With 6 bases removed from V and 2 bases from J, the gap between germline ends came to 10 bases. This CDR3 comprises 13 residues. CDR3 nucleotides: TGTGCCATCAGCCCCGGGACACAAGAGACCCAGTACTTC. Translation gives CAISPGTQETQYF.